The 24 T cell receptor beta chains listed next were all sequenced from one sample in a study of cytomegalovirus exposure and HLA in healthy donors. The PCR ran on 60 Vbeta and 13 Jbeta primers. The method was immunoSEQ multiplex PCR; TCRdb's version includes in-frame clones alone and lacks a portion of them. The profile shows about 130,000 clones, over 50% of them singletons. Sequenced input: PBMCs. The receptors derive from a human donor in good health.

The table lists this clone with a few counts. V usage is TRBV5-1 and J usage is TRBJ1-1, with D perhaps TRBD1 (6 bases). CDR1 is SGHRS and CDR2 is YFSETQ in the germline V gene. The CDR3 loop spans 13 amino acids. Trimming stripped 3 bases from V and 4 bases from J, with 10 bases between. In DNA form, the CDR3 reads TGCGCCAGCAGCTCAGAAGGGGGCACTGAAGCTTTCTTT. As protein: CASSSEGGTEAFF.

This chain connects TRBV15 to TRBJ2-7, with D possibly being TRBD2 (8 bases). The germline V and J ends were trimmed by 5 bases and 1 base, with 21 bases remaining between them. The CDR3 covers 17 residues. The germline V gene has CDR1 LNHNV and CDR2 YYDKDF (reference sequence). The CDR3 sequence: CATSFPKRGTASYEQYF. The CDR3 DNA follows: TGTGCCACCAGCTTCCCAAAGCGGGGGACAGCGTCCTACGAGCAGTACTTC.

J is TRBJ2-5 and V is TRBV10-2, with TRBD2 as a possible D gene (6 bases). Germline V gives CDR1 WSHSY, CDR2 SAAADI. The CDR3 is made up of 14 amino acids. Trimming left V 7 bases short and J 5 bases short, with 17 bases between. CDR3: CASKGSGVGETQYF. The CDR3 DNA follows: TGCGCCAGCAAAGGGTCGGGGGTAGGGGAGACCCAGTACTTC.

V is TRBV19 and J is TRBJ2-3; D gene ambiguous. Trimming removed 5 bases from V and 3 bases from J, with 9 bases in between. This CDR3 has 13 amino acids. The germline V gene has CDR1 LNHDA and CDR2 SQIVND (reference sequence). This chain's CDR3 is CASSPGLTDTQYF. For the CDR3, the DNA is TGTGCCAGTAGTCCGGGTCTGACAGATACGCAGTATTTT.

This clone was detected once. The chain recombines TRBV5-5 with TRBJ2-7; a possible D gene is TRBD1 (6 bases). V lost 4 bases and J 8 bases, leaving 10 bases between the germline ends. Per the germline V gene, CDR1 is SGHKS and CDR2 is YYEKEE (reference sequence). The CDR3 consists of 11 residues. The CDR3 reads CASSVQGQQYF. CDR3 DNA: TGTGCCAGCAGCGTTCAGGGGCAGCAGTACTTC. Drawing the rest from reference TRBV5-5 and TRBJ2-7, the complete variable domain is DAGVTQSPTHLIKTRGQQVTLRCSPISGHKSVSWYQQVLGQGPQFIFQYYEKEERGRGNFPDRFSARQFPNYSSELNVNALLLGDSALYLCASSVQGQQYFGPGTRLTVT.

The gene calls are TRBV4-1 and TRBJ2-3, with D tentatively TRBD2 (5 bases). CDR3 length equals 15 residues. V was cut by 1 base and J by 0 bases, with 8 bases left in between. The V gene's germline CDR1 is MGHRA and CDR2 YSYEKL. Here the CDR3 reads CASSQAGFSTDTQYF. The DNA of the CDR3 is TGCGCCAGCAGCCAAGCGGGATTTAGCACAGATACGCAGTATTTT.

V usage is TRBV9 and J usage is TRBJ2-1; 9 bases line up with TRBD2. Trimming cost V 3 bases and J 6 bases; bases outside gene matches: 7. The CDR3 spans 15 residues. The germline V gene has CDR1 SGDLS and CDR2 YYNGEE. The CDR3 bases are TGTGCCAGCAGCGGGTGGCGGGAGGGTTCCAATGAGCAGTTCTTC. It codes for CASSGWREGSNEQFF.

The rearrangement joins TRBV28 to TRBJ2-7; 9 bases line up with TRBD1. V lost 6 bases, J lost 4 bases, and 10 bases stayed unmatched. Germline V gives CDR1 MDHEN, CDR2 SYDVKM. CDR3 length: 15 amino acids. The CDR3 nucleotides are TGTGCCAGCAGACTCTTTACAGGGGGCAGGTACGAGCAGTACTTC. Translation: CASRLFTGGRYEQYF.

The V call is TRBV28, the J call TRBJ1-1, with TRBD1 matching over 7 bases. In germline, CDR1 is MDHEN, CDR2 SYDVKM. The V gene end was trimmed by 4 bases and the J gene end by 1 base; junction bases not matched to a gene: 15. The CDR3 is made up of 18 amino acids. The CDR3 protein is CASSSIGQATPENTEAFF. The CDR3 region has the DNA TGTGCCAGCAGTTCAATTGGACAGGCGACTCCCGAGAACACTGAAGCTTTCTTT.

CDR3 amino acids: CAISEGQGAWDTQYF. In nucleotides, the CDR3 is TGTGCCATCAGTGAAGGACAGGGGGCGTGGGATACGCAGTATTTT. The gene calls are TRBV10-3 and TRBJ2-3, with TRBD1 identical over 11 bases. The germline V gene encodes CDR1 ENHRY and CDR2 SYGVKD. The CDR3 contains 15 residues. The V and J ends lost 3 bases and 6 bases, in that order; junction bases with no gene match: 5.

This clone showed up just a few times. This sequence joins TRBV10-3 and TRBJ1-1; 7 bases match TRBD1. J lost 4 bases, V lost 4 bases, and 6 bases had no gene match. Per the germline V gene, CDR1 is ENHRY and CDR2 is SYGVKD. This CDR3 spans 14 amino acids. The chain's CDR3 is CAISAKGAGTEAFF. Here the CDR3 DNA reads TGTGCCATCAGTGCCAAGGGGGCCGGCACTGAAGCTTTCTTT.

J is TRBJ2-7 and V is TRBV7-3; 9 bases line up with TRBD1. V lost 1 base, J lost 4 bases, and 5 bases stayed unmatched. Germline V gene lookup returns CDR1 SGHTA and CDR2 FQGTGA. The CDR3 length is 15 residues. The DNA for the CDR3 is TGTGCCAGCAGCTTAAATGCGGGACAGGGTTACGAGCAGTACTTC. Its translation: CASSLNAGQGYEQYF.

This clone showed up just a few times. The chain joins TRBV5-6 to TRBJ2-1; tentatively, D is TRBD1 (5 bases). The length of the CDR3 is 15 residues. The germline gives CDR1 SGHDT, CDR2 YYEEEE. V was cut by 2 bases and J by 1 base, with 10 bases left in between. The CDR3 nucleotides read TGTGCCAGCAGCTTTAGGCCAGGGTCCTACAATGAGCAGTTCTTC. Translating gives CASSFRPGSYNEQFF.

This rearrangement joins TRBV10-3 to TRBJ2-7; D is perhaps TRBD1 (5 bases). V gave up 8 bases and J gave up 6 bases, with 11 bases separating them. The germline V gene has CDR1 ENHRY and CDR2 SYGVKD. The CDR3 sequence is 11 residues long. This CDR3 is CAIGQGIEQYF. The CDR3 DNA reads as TGTGCCATCGGCCAGGGAATCGAGCAGTACTTC.

The rearrangement joins TRBV5-1 to TRBJ2-1; 10 bases fit TRBD1. There are 16 residues in the CDR3. The trim removed 4 bases at V and 5 bases at J, leaving 9 bases unmatched. In germline, CDR1 is SGHRS, CDR2 YFSETQ. The CDR3 loop is CASSLRTGGGNNEQFF. In nucleotides, the CDR3 is TGCGCCAGCAGCCTCCGGACAGGGGGGGGAAACAATGAGCAGTTCTTC.

V gene TRBV7-2 combines with J gene TRBJ2-3; tentatively, D is TRBD1 (5 bases). The CDR3 consists of 13 residues. V lost 4 bases to trimming and J lost 4 bases, with 9 bases between them. CDR1 SGHTA and CDR2 FQGNSA come from the germline V gene. CDR3 sequence reads: CASSYQGPDTQYF. CDR3 nucleotides: TGTGCCAGCAGCTACCAGGGCCCAGATACGCAGTATTTT.

This chain uses TRBV28 with TRBJ1-4; D is possibly TRBD1 (5 bases). The CDR3 is 15 residues long. Looked up from germline, CDR1 is MDHEN and CDR2 is SYDVKM. Trimming removed 5 bases at V and 4 bases at J, with 14 bases between. CDR3 DNA sequence: TGTGCCAGCAGTCCGTGGGGGGAGGGTAATGAAAAACTGTTTTTT. Translated, it gives CASSPWGEGNEKLFF.

This chain joins TRBV28 and TRBJ1-1; 7 nucleotides match TRBD1. With 8 bases clipped from V and 9 bases from J, the junction kept 12 bases outside the gene matches. Per the germline V gene, CDR1 is MDHEN and CDR2 is SYDVKM. CDR3 length: 13 amino acids. CDR3 nucleotides: TGTGCCAGCGATTGGGACAGCGGGGGAAAAGCTTTCTTT. Its translation: CASDWDSGGKAFF. Supplemented by reference TRBV28 and TRBJ1-1, the full variable domain reads DVKVTQSSRYLVKRTGEKVFLECVQDMDHENMFWYRQDPGLGLRLIYFSYDVKMKEKGDIPEGYSVSREKKERFSLILESASTNQTSMYLCASDWDSGGKAFFGQGTRLTVV.

This clone appeared once. The same CDR3 is also encoded by other DNA sequences in this sample. This chain links TRBV9 with TRBJ2-3; D might be TRBD1 (7 bases). V lost 3 bases to trimming and J lost 6 bases, with 17 bases between them. Germline V gives CDR1 SGDLS, CDR2 YYNGEE. This CDR3 spans 15 amino acids. The CDR3, as DNA: TGTGCCAGCAGCGCGGGGGCAGGGGGGCTGGATACGCAGTATTTT. Translated: CASSAGAGGLDTQYF.

The sample holds a few counts of this clone. J is TRBJ1-1 and V is TRBV5-4; TRBD1 is a possible D gene (6 bases). V dropped 5 bases and J dropped 5 bases, with 16 bases sitting between them. The CDR3 loop spans 14 amino acids. Germline CDR1 is SGHNT and CDR2 is YYREEE (reference sequence). The CDR3 loop is CASSLQGVRTEAFF. In nucleotides, the CDR3 is TGTGCCAGCAGTTTACAGGGAGTACGTACTGAAGCTTTCTTT.

The chain uses TRBV18 and TRBJ2-7; 7 bases line up with TRBD1. The CDR3 is made up of 15 amino acids. In germline, CDR1 is KGHSH, CDR2 LQKENI. With V trimmed by 6 bases and J by 2 bases, 10 bases remained unmatched. In nucleotides, the CDR3 is TGTGCCAGCTCGTCGACAGGGATTCAGACCTACGAGCAGTACTTC. Translating gives CASSSTGIQTYEQYF.

This clone has a single count. The rearrangement joins TRBV7-2 to TRBJ2-7, with a weak D call TRBD2 (6 bases). Germline loops: CDR1 SGHTA, CDR2 FQGNSA. The CDR3 spans 15 residues. V was cut by 0 bases and J by 0 bases, with 9 bases left in between. This CDR3 reads CASSLAYGSSYEQYF. The CDR3 DNA reads as TGTGCCAGCAGCTTAGCGTACGGGAGCTCCTACGAGCAGTACTTC.

The gene calls are TRBV7-8 and TRBJ1-2, with D hard to call. V was cut by 2 bases and J by 4 bases, with 8 bases left in between. The CDR3 totals 13 residues. Looked up from germline, CDR1 is SGHVS and CDR2 is FQNEAQ. The CDR3 DNA follows: TGTGCCAGCAGCTTATCGTCAGGCTATGGCTACACCTTC. As protein: CASSLSSGYGYTF.

This chain connects TRBV6-7 to TRBJ1-5, with D uncertain. TRBV6-7 is an open reading frame whose function is uncertain. This CDR3 is built from 15 residues. V lost 6 bases and J 0 bases, leaving 12 bases between the germline ends. In nucleotides, the CDR3 is TGTGCCAGCAGACCTGAAGGACTTAGCAATCAGCCCCAGCATTTT. It codes for CASRPEGLSNQPQHF.